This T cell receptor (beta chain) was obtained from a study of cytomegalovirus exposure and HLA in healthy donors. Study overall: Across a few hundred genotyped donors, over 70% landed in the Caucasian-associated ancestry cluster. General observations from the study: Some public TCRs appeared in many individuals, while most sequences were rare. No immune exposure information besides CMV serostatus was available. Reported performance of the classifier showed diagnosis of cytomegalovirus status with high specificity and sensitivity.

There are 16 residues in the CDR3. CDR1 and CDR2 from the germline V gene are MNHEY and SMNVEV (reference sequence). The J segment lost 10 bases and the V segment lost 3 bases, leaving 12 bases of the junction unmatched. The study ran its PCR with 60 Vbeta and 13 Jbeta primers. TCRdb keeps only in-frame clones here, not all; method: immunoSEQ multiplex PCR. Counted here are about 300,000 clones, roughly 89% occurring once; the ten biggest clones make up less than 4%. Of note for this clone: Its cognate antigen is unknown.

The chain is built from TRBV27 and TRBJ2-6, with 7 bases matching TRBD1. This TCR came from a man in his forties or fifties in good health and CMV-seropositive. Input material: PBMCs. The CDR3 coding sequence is TGTGCCAGCAGTTTCGCAGGGACAGCCCTAACAAACGTCCTGACTTTC. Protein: CASSFAGTALTNVLTF.